These 3 T cell receptor beta chains originate from one sample sequenced in a study of blood T cell repertoires in COVID-19. Data came from immunoSEQ multiplex PCR; TCRdb stores just in-frame clones and leaves some out. The sample shows about 270,000 clones, 86% of them seen only once. Sequenced input: peripheral blood. The receptor set was obtained from a woman aged 25 to 39 with COVID-19, enrolled during active disease.

This chain uses TRBV6-2 or TRBV6-3 with TRBJ2-7, with 8 bases that match TRBD2. The CDR3 has 16 amino acids. Germline V gene data show CDR1 as MNHEY and CDR2 as SVGEGT. Trimming at V came to 5 bases and at J to 0 bases, leaving 9 bases not matched to a gene. The CDR3 sequence is CASSVSGTSGSYEQYF. DNA for the CDR3: TGTGCCAGCAGTGTGTCCGGGACTAGTGGCTCCTACGAGCAGTACTTC.

This sequence joins TRBV10-2 and TRBJ2-7; perhaps TRBD1 as D (9 bases). This CDR3 comprises 19 residues. V was pared by 6 bases and J by 0 bases, with 27 bases between. CDR1 and CDR2 (germline): WSHSY, SAAADI. CDR3 sequence (DNA): TGCGCCAGCAGGGTTCCGGGACAGGGCCGGGGGGGGAGCTCCTACGAGCAGTACTTC. Its translation is CASRVPGQGRGGSSYEQYF.

The V and J genes are TRBV2 and TRBJ2-6; perhaps TRBD2 as D (5 bases). The CDR3 sequence is 15 residues long. V gave up 7 bases and J gave up 1 base, with 11 bases separating them. Germline values: CDR1 SNHLY, CDR2 FYNNEI. The CDR3 here is CASTRRGSGANVLTF. The CDR3 DNA sequence: TGTGCCAGCACCCGCCGGGGTTCTGGGGCCAACGTCCTGACTTTC.